The 7 T cell receptor beta chains reported below all come from one sample, sequenced in a study of cytomegalovirus exposure and HLA in healthy donors. Primers for the PCR totalled 60 Vbeta and 13 Jbeta. The table came from immunoSEQ multiplex PCR; TCRdb's copy has only in-frame clones and leaves some out. Of around 100,000 clones in the sample, approximately 70% were seen once. The sequenced sample consisted of PBMCs. All receptors come from a man aged 35-49 years in good health and CMV-seronegative.

DNA for the CDR3: TGCGCCAGCAGCTTGGCGGGACTAGCGGGGACGGATGAGCAGTTCTTC. Encoded protein: CASSLAGLAGTDEQFF. V usage is TRBV5-1 and J usage is TRBJ2-1; 13 bases align to TRBD2. CDR1 SGHRS and CDR2 YFSETQ come from the germline V gene. V was clipped by 0 bases and J by 8 bases; unmatched bases: 5. The CDR3 length is 16 residues. The full variable domain, in which reference TRBV5-1 and TRBJ2-1 provide the parts outside the CDR3, is KAGVTQTPRYLIKTRGQQVTLSCSPISGHRSVSWYQQTPGQGLQFLFEYFSETQRNKGNFPGRFSGRQFSNSRSEMNVSTLELGDSALYLCASSLAGLAGTDEQFFGPGTRLTVL.

The chain uses TRBV6-1 and TRBJ2-1, with D uncertain. The CDR3 runs 11 residues. The V gene's germline CDR1 is MNHNS and CDR2 SASEGT. The V end lost 8 bases, the J end lost 10 bases, and 12 bases lay between the germline ends. The CDR3 protein is CASSKMWEQFF. As DNA, the CDR3 is TGTGCCAGCTCTAAGATGTGGGAGCAGTTCTTC.

This clone occurred once. The chain carries TRBV5-1 and TRBJ2-7, with D possibly being TRBD1 (5 bases). Trimming removed 0 bases at V and 1 base at J, with 8 bases between. CDR3 length equals 14 residues. Per germline, CDR1 SGHRS and CDR2 YFSETQ. The CDR3 reads CASSLDAGSYEQYF. The CDR3, as DNA: TGCGCCAGCAGCTTGGATGCAGGGTCCTACGAGCAGTACTTC.

This chain connects TRBV5-5 to TRBJ2-5; D is perhaps TRBD2 (6 bases). In germline, CDR1 is SGHKS, CDR2 YYEKEE (reference sequence). With 0 bases removed from V and 1 base from J, the gap between germline ends came to 16 bases. This CDR3 spans 17 amino acids. The CDR3 sequence is CASSLVPIAETQETQYF. The DNA of the CDR3 is TGTGCCAGCAGCTTGGTCCCAATAGCGGAGACCCAAGAGACCCAGTACTTC.

Turning to this clone: In the same sample, other DNA sequences code for this CDR3. The CDR3 nucleotides are TGCAGCGGATACAGGGGGCGGATGTCGAACACTGAAGCTTTCTTT. The encoded protein is CSGYRGRMSNTEAFF. The chain employs TRBV29-1 and TRBJ1-1; 9 bases fit TRBD1. Looked up from germline, CDR1 is SQVTM and CDR2 is ANQGSEA. The CDR3 is made up of 15 amino acids. The junction had 10 bases not matched to a gene; V was cut back by 7 bases and J by 1 base.

This clone is a singleton in its sample. This chain uses TRBV5-4 with TRBJ1-2; possible D gene TRBD1, 6 bases. Between the trimmed V and J ends, which lost 4 bases and 5 bases, there was a span of 12 bases. CDR1 and CDR2 (germline): SGHNT, YYREEE (reference sequence). This CDR3 spans 13 amino acids. The CDR3 spells CASSQGSEYGYTF. The CDR3 region has the DNA TGTGCCAGCAGCCAGGGGTCGGAGTATGGCTACACCTTC.

The chain employs TRBV7-7 and TRBJ2-2; TRBD1 is a possible D gene (5 bases). V was cut by 5 bases and J by 3 bases, with 7 bases left in between. Germline assignment: CDR1 SSHAT and CDR2 FNYEAQ (reference sequence). The CDR3 runs to 13 residues. CDR3 sequence reads: CASSQGDTGELFF. The CDR3 DNA follows: TGTGCCAGCAGCCAAGGGGACACCGGGGAGCTGTTTTTT.